A single T cell receptor (beta chain) is shown here with its context. No cognate antigen has been identified for it. No base-level quality is on record; no much larger clone is a single base apart. This sample is part of a study of cytomegalovirus exposure and HLA in healthy donors (TCRdb year 2017). Regarding the study in general: The roughly 700 repertoires of the first cohort and the 120 validation repertoires were produced on the same platform, according to a later analysis. The study aimed to test whether cataloging public T cell receptors could reveal signatures of past pathogen exposure. Besides the first cohort of around 700 subjects, a separate validation cohort made up of over a hundred different subjects was used. To predict cytomegalovirus infection status, the study brought together high-throughput TCR immunosequencing, statistical association of individual TCRs with disease status, and machine learning.

What the authors observed across the whole study: In vitro tests confirmed that a few of the cytomegalovirus-associated TCR beta chains recognize cytomegalovirus antigens. The classifier was reported to diagnose cytomegalovirus status with high specificity and sensitivity in both the original cohort and the validation cohort. The study listed approximately 150 TCR beta chains as associated with cytomegalovirus. A later analysis found that TCRs clustered in the first cohort also tended to co-occur in the 120 or so validation repertoires, with 90% to 95% of cluster scores above 0. The authors suggested that the approach could potentially be generalized to other disease states and immunological phenotypes. Most TCR sequences were observed very rarely across donors, whereas some public TCRs were present in many individuals. The validation cohort had no HLA typing available for a later analysis, so co-occurrence within that cohort was assessed over all 120 or so repertoires.

Receptor libraries were prepared by the immunoSEQ multiplex PCR assay. Per the original workflow: A statistical classification framework was developed to diagnose cytomegalovirus status using the catalog of TCR beta chain sequences. The source is immuneACCESS, and TCRdb retained only in-frame sequences with V and J called. Part of the clones is not carried over; for the studies checked, unresolved V genes explain less than half of this, and the remainder is unexplained. V and J calls and clone size are as listed in that table; D and trimming were resolved from the DNA. Here the sample has 150,000 to 200,000 clones; 86% occur a single time. The leading ten clones occupy approximately 2% of the sample. V and J lose 4 bases and 8 bases, and a span of 19 bases separates them. The germline V gene specifies SGHRS as CDR1 and YFSETQ as CDR2. The CDR3 measures 15 amino acids from cysteine to phenylalanine. Only CDR3 DNA remains: 45 bases, in frame from the first base.

Separate from the approximately 700-subject first cohort, the validation cohort of more than 90 subjects was the group to which the donors belonged. The sequence links TRBV5-1 to TRBJ2-1; TRBD1 is perhaps the D gene, given 5 matching bases. The source of this sequence is a woman aged 18-30 years in good health and CMV-seronegative. The sample comprised PBMCs. The CDR3 reads as follows: CASSLQAQWLDEQFF. Read as DNA, the sequence is TGCGCCAGCAGCCTACAGGCGCAATGGCTGGATGAGCAGTTCTTC.